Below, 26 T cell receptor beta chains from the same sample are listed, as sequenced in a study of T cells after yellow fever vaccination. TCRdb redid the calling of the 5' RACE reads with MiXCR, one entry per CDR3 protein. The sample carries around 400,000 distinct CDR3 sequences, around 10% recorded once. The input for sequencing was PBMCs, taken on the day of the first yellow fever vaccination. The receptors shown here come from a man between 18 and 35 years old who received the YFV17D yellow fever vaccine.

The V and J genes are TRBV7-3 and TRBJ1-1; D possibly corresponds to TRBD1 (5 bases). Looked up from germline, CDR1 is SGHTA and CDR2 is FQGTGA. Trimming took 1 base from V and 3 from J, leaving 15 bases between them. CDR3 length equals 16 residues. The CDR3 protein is CASSLRGGRGYTEAFF. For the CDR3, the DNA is TGTGCCAGCAGCTTAAGGGGGGGAAGGGGATACACTGAAGCTTTCTTT.

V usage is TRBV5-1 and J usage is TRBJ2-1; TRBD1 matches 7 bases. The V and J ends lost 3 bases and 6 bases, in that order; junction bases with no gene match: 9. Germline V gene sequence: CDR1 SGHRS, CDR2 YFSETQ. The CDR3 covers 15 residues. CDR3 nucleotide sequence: TGCGCCAGCAGCTCAACCGGGACAGCTAGCAATGAGCAGTTCTTC. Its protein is CASSSTGTASNEQFF. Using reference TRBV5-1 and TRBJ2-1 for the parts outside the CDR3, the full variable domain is KAGVTQTPRYLIKTRGQQVTLSCSPISGHRSVSWYQQTPGQGLQFLFEYFSETQRNKGNFPGRFSGRQFSNSRSEMNVSTLELGDSALYLCASSSTGTASNEQFFGPGTRLTVL.

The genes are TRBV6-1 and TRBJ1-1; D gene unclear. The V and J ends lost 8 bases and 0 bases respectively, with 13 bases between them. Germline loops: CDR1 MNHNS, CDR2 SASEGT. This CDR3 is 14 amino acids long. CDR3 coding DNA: TGTGCCAGCTTCTCGGCGAACCTGAACACTGAAGCTTTCTTT. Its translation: CASFSANLNTEAFF.

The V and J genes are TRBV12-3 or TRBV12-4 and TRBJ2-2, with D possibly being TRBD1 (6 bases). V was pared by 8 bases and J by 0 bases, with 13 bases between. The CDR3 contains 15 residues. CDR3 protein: CASGFQGSNTGELFF. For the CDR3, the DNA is TGTGCCAGCGGCTTCCAGGGGTCGAACACCGGGGAGCTGTTTTTT.

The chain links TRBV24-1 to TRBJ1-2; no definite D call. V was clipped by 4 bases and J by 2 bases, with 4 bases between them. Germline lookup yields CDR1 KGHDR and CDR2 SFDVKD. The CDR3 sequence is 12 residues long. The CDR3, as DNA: TGTGCCACCAGTGACCGGAACTATGGCTACACCTTC. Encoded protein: CATSDRNYGYTF.

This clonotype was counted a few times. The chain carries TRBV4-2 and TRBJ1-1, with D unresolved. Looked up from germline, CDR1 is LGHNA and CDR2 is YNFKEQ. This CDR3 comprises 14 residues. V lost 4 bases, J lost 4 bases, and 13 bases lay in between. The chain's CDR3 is CASSLLTGITEAFF. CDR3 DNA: TGTGCCAGCAGCCTTTTGACGGGTATCACTGAAGCTTTCTTT.

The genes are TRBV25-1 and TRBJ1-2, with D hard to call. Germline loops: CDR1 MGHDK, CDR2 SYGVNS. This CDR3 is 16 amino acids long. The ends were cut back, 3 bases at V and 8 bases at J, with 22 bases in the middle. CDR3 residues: CASSEGNGRTSSGYTF. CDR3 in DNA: TGTGCCAGCAGTGAGGGCAACGGGCGCACTTCCTCCGGCTACACCTTC.

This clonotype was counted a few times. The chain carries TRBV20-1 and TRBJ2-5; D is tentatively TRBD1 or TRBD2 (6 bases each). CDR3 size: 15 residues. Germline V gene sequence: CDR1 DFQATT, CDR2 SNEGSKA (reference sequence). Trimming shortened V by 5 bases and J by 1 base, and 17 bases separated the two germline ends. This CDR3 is CSAGGVEGVQETQYF. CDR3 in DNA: TGCAGTGCTGGCGGCGTGGAGGGGGTCCAAGAGACCCAGTACTTC.

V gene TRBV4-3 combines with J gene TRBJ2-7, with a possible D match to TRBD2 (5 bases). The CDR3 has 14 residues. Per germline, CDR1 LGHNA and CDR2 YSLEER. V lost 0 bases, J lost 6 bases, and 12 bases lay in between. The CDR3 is CASSQEDLAVEQYV. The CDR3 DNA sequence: TGCGCCAGCAGCCAAGAGGACCTAGCCGTCGAGCAGTACGTC.

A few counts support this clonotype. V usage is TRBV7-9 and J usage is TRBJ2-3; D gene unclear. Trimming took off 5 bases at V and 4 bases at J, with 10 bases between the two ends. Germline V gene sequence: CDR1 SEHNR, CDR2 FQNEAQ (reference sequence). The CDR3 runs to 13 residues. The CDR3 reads CASSPPTADTQYF. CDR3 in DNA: TGTGCCAGCAGCCCCCCTACCGCAGATACGCAGTATTTT.

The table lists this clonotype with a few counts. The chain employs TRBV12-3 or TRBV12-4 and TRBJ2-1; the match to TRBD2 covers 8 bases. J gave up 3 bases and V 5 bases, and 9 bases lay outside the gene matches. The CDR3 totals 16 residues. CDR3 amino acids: CASSPNPGGDYNEQFF. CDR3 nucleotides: TGTGCCAGCAGTCCGAATCCCGGGGGGGACTACAATGAGCAGTTCTTC.

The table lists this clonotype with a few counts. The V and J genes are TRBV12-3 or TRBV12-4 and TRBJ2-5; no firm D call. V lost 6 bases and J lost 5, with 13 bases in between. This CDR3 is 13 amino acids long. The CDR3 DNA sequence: TGTGCCAGCAGACGGCTGCTTCAGGAGACCCAGTACTTC. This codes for CASRRLLQETQYF.

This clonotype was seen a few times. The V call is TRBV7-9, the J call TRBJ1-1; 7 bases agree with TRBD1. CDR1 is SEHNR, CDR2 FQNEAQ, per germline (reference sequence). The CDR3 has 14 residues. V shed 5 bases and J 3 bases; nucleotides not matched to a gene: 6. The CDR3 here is CASSLTTGDTEAFF. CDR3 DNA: TGTGCCAGCAGCCTCACTACAGGGGACACTGAAGCTTTCTTT.

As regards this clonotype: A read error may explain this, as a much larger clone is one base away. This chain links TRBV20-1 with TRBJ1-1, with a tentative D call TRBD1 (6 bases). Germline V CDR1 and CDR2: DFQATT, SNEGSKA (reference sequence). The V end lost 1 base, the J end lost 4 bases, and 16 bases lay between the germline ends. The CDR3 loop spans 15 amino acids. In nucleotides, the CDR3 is TGCAGTGCTAGAGTAGGTGGGGGGGCGAGCACTGAAGCTTTCTTT. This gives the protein CSARVGGGASTEAFF.

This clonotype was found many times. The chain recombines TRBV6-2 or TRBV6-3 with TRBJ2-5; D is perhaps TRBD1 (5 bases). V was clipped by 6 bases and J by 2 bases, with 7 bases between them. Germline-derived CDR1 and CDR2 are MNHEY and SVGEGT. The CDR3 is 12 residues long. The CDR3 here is CASSDSQETQYF. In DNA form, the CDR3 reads TGTGCCAGCAGCGACAGTCAAGAGACCCAGTACTTC.

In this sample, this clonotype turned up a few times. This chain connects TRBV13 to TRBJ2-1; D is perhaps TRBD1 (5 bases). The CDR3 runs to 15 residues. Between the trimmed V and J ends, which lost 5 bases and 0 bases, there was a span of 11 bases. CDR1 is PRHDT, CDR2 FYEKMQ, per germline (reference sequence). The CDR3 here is CASSRQKYSYNEQFF. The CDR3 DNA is TGTGCCAGCAGCCGACAGAAATACTCCTACAATGAGCAGTTCTTC.

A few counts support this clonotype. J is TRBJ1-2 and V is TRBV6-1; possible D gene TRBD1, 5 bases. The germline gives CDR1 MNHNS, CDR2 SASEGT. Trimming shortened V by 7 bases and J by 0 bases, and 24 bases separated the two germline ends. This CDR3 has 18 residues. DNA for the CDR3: TGTGCCAGCAAATTGGTATTCCGGGACGGTATAGCTAACTATGGCTACACCTTC. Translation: CASKLVFRDGIANYGYTF.

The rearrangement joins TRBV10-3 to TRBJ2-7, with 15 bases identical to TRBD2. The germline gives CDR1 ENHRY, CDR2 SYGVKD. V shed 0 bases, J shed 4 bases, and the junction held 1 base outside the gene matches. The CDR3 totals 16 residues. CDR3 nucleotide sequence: TGTGCCATCAGTGAGTCCGGGACTAGCGGGGGGTACGAGCAGTACTTC. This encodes CAISESGTSGGYEQYF.

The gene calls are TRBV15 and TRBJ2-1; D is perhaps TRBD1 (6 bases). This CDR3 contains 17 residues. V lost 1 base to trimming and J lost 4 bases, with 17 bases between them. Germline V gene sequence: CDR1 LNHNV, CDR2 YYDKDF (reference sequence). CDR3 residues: CATSRGPGRGPYNEQFF. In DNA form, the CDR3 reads TGTGCCACCAGCAGAGGTCCTGGCAGGGGACCTTACAATGAGCAGTTCTTC.

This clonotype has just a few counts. The CDR3: CASSPLTGGFYGYTF. The CDR3, as DNA: TGTGCCAGCAGCCCACTGACTGGCGGGTTCTATGGCTACACCTTC. V gene TRBV4-2 combines with J gene TRBJ1-2; D remains unclear. With 4 bases removed from V and 4 bases from J, the gap between germline ends came to 16 bases. This CDR3 contains 15 residues. Germline-derived CDR1 and CDR2 are LGHNA and YNFKEQ.

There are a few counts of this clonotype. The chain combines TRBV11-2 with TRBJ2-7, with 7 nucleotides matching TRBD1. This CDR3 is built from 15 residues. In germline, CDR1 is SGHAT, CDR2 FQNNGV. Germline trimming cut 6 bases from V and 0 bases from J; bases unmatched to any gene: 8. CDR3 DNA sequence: TGTGCCAGCAGAGTCGACAGGGAAAGCTCCTACGAGCAGTACTTC. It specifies CASRVDRESSYEQYF. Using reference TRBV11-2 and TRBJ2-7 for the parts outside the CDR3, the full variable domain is EAGVAQSPRYKIIEKRQSVAFWCNPISGHATLYWYQQILGQGPKLLIQFQNNGVVDDSQLPKDRFSAERLKGVDSTLKIQPAKLEDSAVYLCASRVDRESSYEQYFGPGTRLTVT.

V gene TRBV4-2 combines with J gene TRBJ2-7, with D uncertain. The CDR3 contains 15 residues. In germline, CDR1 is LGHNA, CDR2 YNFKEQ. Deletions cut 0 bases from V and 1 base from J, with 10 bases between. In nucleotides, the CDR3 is TGTGCCAGCAGCCAAGATATTACACGGTCCTACGAGCAGTACTTC. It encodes CASSQDITRSYEQYF.

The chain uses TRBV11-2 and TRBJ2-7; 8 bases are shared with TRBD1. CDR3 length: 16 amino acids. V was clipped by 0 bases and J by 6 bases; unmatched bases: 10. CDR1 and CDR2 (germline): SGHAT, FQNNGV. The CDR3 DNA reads TGTGCCAGCAGCTTAGACTTCATCGGACAGGGATTCGAGCAGTACGTC. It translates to CASSLDFIGQGFEQYV.

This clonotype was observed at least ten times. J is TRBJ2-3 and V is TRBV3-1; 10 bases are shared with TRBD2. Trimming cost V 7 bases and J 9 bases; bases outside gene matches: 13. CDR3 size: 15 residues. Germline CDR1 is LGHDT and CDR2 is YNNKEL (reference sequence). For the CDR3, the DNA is TGTGCCAGCACCTCAGTAGTAGCGGGGGGCCGAACGCAGTATTTT. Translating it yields CASTSVVAGGRTQYF.

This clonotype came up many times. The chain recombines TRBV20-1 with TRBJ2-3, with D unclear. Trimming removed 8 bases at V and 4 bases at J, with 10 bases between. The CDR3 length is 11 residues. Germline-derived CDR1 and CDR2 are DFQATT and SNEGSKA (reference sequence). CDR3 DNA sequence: TGCAGTCCGCCCCAGGCAGATACGCAGTATTTT. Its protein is CSPPQADTQYF.

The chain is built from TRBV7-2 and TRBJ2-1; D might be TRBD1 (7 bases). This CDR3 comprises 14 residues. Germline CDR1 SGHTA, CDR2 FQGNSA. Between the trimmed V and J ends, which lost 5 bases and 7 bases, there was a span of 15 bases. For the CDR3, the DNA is TGTGCCAGCAGCCTCCACCAGGGGGGAAATGAGCAGTTCTTC. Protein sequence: CASSLHQGGNEQFF.